Detailed here is one T cell receptor beta chain. Antigen unknown. Germline V gene sequence: CDR1 SGDLS, CDR2 YYNGEE. Trimming took 0 bases from V and 4 from J, leaving 7 bases between them. The CDR3 runs to 13 residues. This sample stems from a study of T cells in localized non-small cell lung cancer. Measured with immunoSEQ multiplex PCR; TCRdb has only the in-frame clones, and not every one. Of around 78,000 clones in the sample, about 84% were seen once. General observations from the study: Because sequencing included only one region (of the tumor), heterogeneity remains possible. There was higher T cell clonality in uninvolved adjacent lung than in tumor, and it was highest there.

This specimen consisted of peripheral blood, obtained before any cancer treatment. This clonotype was obtained from a female donor older than 55 with stage I lung adenocarcinoma. V and J are TRBV9 and TRBJ1-1; a weak D match, TRBD1 (6 bases). The CDR3 DNA reads TGTGCCAGCAGCGTAGCCAGGGGCACTGAAGCTTTCTTT. Protein sequence: CASSVARGTEAFF.